A single sample is the source of the 16 T cell receptor beta chains below, sequenced in a study of T cell responses to AZD1222 COVID-19 vaccine. Some clones are missing from TCRdb's copy, which holds only in-frame ones; the method was immunoSEQ multiplex PCR. The sample lists 200,000 to 250,000 clones, 90% to 95% occurring once. This sample comprised peripheral blood, obtained 28 days after the second dose of the MenACWY control vaccine. These receptors originate from an adult who received the MenACWY meningococcal vaccine as a control.

This clone was counted a single time. V is TRBV24-1 and J is TRBJ2-3; D is perhaps TRBD1 or TRBD2 (5 bases each). This CDR3 is 13 amino acids long. Trimming pared 1 base from V and 11 bases from J, leaving 12 bases between. CDR1 and CDR2 (germline): KGHDR, SFDVKD. The CDR3 sequence: CATSDFDRGEQYF. Written as DNA, the CDR3 is TGTGCCACCAGTGATTTTGACCGAGGGGAGCAGTATTTT.

This chain joins TRBV2 and TRBJ1-2; D gene uncertain. The CDR3 covers 13 residues. The germline gives CDR1 SNHLY, CDR2 FYNNEI. V lost 4 bases and J 2 bases, leaving 8 bases between the germline ends. The DNA of the CDR3 is TGTGCCAGCAGTGTAGGGCAGAACTATGGCTACACCTTC. This translates into CASSVGQNYGYTF.

This rearrangement joins TRBV10-3 to TRBJ2-3; 11 bases agree with TRBD1. The germline V gene encodes CDR1 ENHRY and CDR2 SYGVKD. The CDR3 is made up of 15 amino acids. After removal of 5 bases from V and 5 bases from J, the junction contained 6 bases not matched to a gene. Here the CDR3 reads CAISKGQGAGDTQYF. The CDR3 nucleotides read TGTGCCATCAGTAAAGGACAGGGGGCGGGAGATACGCAGTATTTT.

CDR3 amino acids: CSVDDREESYGYTF. The CDR3 DNA sequence: TGCAGCGTTGACGACAGGGAGGAGAGCTATGGCTACACCTTC. The V and J genes are TRBV29-1 and TRBJ1-2; 7 bases are shared with TRBD1. The V segment lost 3 bases and the J segment 4 bases; nucleotides outside the gene matches: 8. The germline V gene has CDR1 SQVTM and CDR2 ANQGSEA. The CDR3 totals 14 residues.

CDR3 sequence: CASSQTGGYSYGYTF. The CDR3 DNA is TGTGCCAGCAGTCAGACAGGGGGCTATTCCTATGGCTACACCTTC. The chain employs TRBV2 and TRBJ1-2; 10 nucleotides agree with TRBD1. This CDR3 contains 15 residues. Germline CDR1 is SNHLY and CDR2 is FYNNEI. The V and J ends lost 5 bases and 4 bases, in that order; junction bases with no gene match: 7.

The chain uses TRBV24-1 and TRBJ2-3; tentative D call: TRBD1 (6 bases). Deletions cut 5 bases from V and 2 bases from J, with 16 bases between. Germline lookup yields CDR1 KGHDR and CDR2 SFDVKD. The length of the CDR3 is 16 residues. The CDR3 bases are TGTGCCACCAGTGCCCCCTCCGGGACACACACAGATACGCAGTATTTT. Protein product: CATSAPSGTHTDTQYF.

V is TRBV3-1 (or the pseudogene TRBV3-2) and J is TRBJ2-2; 8 bases match TRBD1. The CDR3 has 14 residues. Losses at the gene ends were 4 bases for V and 7 bases for J; bases not matched to a gene: 5. Germline V lookup: CDR1 LGHDT, CDR2 YNNKEL (reference sequence). The CDR3: CASSRRQGSGELFF. The CDR3 bases are TGTGCCAGCAGCCGCCGACAGGGGAGCGGGGAGCTGTTTTTT.

The V call is TRBV11-2, the J call TRBJ2-1; 9 nucleotides match TRBD2. The CDR3 runs to 17 residues. Per the germline V gene, CDR1 is SGHAT and CDR2 is FQNNGV. The V segment lost 4 bases and the J segment 8 bases; nucleotides outside the gene matches: 15. CDR3 sequence (DNA): TGTGCCAGCAGCTCGGGGCTCGGGACTAGCTTCCTGGATGAGCAGTTCTTC. Protein: CASSSGLGTSFLDEQFF.

A word on this clone: A read error may produce the germline difference seen at one junction end. In DNA, the CDR3 is TGTGCCAGCAGCTTGGGGACGAGCGGACCCCACTTC. Translating it yields CASSLGTSGPHF. The rearrangement joins TRBV5-5 to TRBJ1-2; no firm D call. CDR3 length equals 12 residues. Germline loops: CDR1 SGHKS, CDR2 YYEKEE (reference sequence).

The chain recombines TRBV29-1 with TRBJ2-2; maybe TRBD2 (6 bases). Germline assignment: CDR1 SQVTM and CDR2 ANQGSEA. The CDR3 runs to 14 residues. The V gene lost 6 bases and the J gene lost 1 base, with 12 bases spanning the gap. The CDR3 here is CSVGEARNTGELFF. The CDR3 nucleotides read TGCAGCGTGGGGGAGGCTCGGAACACCGGGGAGCTGTTTTTT.

The chain uses TRBV5-1 and TRBJ2-3; the match to TRBD2 covers 8 bases. Trimming took 2 bases from V and 0 from J; bases not matched to a gene: 2. The CDR3 length is 15 residues. CDR1 and CDR2 (germline): SGHRS, YFSETQ. The CDR3 DNA follows: TGCGCCAGCAGCTTTAGCGGGGCTAGCACAGATACGCAGTATTTT. Residues: CASSFSGASTDTQYF.

The chain links TRBV30 to TRBJ2-6, with a possible D match to TRBD1 (8 bases). CDR3 length: 16 residues. V was shortened by 5 bases and J by 0 bases, with 14 bases between the two germline ends. The germline V gene encodes CDR1 GTSNPN and CDR2 SVGIG (reference sequence). The CDR3 loop reads CAWGTGGVSGANVLTF. The CDR3 bases are TGTGCCTGGGGAACAGGGGGGGTCTCTGGGGCCAACGTCCTGACTTTC.

The chain carries TRBV5-1 and TRBJ2-2; TRBD1 might be the D (6 bases). Germline assignment: CDR1 SGHRS and CDR2 YFSETQ. There are 14 residues in the CDR3. Trimming shortened V by 4 bases and J by 7 bases, and 14 bases separated the two germline ends. CDR3 in amino acids: CASSTSTGFGELFF. The CDR3 coding sequence is TGCGCCAGCAGCACTTCTACAGGGTTCGGGGAGCTGTTTTTT.

This rearrangement joins TRBV2 to TRBJ2-3; the D call may be TRBD1 or TRBD2 (6 bases each). From germline, CDR1 is SNHLY and CDR2 FYNNEI. V was shortened by 4 bases and J by 3 bases, with 11 bases between the two germline ends. The CDR3 has 14 residues. The CDR3 sequence is CASSVRDTTDTQYF. CDR3 coding DNA: TGTGCCAGCAGTGTGCGGGACACTACAGATACGCAGTATTTT.

The chain links TRBV5-5 to TRBJ1-2; 10 positions match TRBD1. CDR3 length: 13 residues. V shed 2 bases and J 8 bases; nucleotides not matched to a gene: 3. CDR1 and CDR2 (germline): SGHKS, YYEKEE (reference sequence). The CDR3 region is CASSLGQGGGYTF. The CDR3 nucleotides read TGTGCCAGCAGCTTAGGACAGGGGGGAGGCTACACCTTC.

This chain joins TRBV5-1 and TRBJ2-1; 9 bases line up with TRBD2. The CDR3 is 17 amino acids. Germline CDR1 reads SGHRS; CDR2 reads YFSETQ. V shed 0 bases and J 1 base; nucleotides not matched to a gene: 5. CDR3 residues: CASSLVASGVSYNEQFF. Here the CDR3 DNA reads TGCGCCAGCAGCTTGGTGGCTAGCGGGGTATCCTACAATGAGCAGTTCTTC. Looking up the rest from reference TRBV5-1 and TRBJ2-1 gives the full variable domain: KAGVTQTPRYLIKTRGQQVTLSCSPISGHRSVSWYQQTPGQGLQFLFEYFSETQRNKGNFPGRFSGRQFSNSRSEMNVSTLELGDSALYLCASSLVASGVSYNEQFFGPGTRLTVL.